The source of this TCR beta chain is a study of T cells after yellow fever vaccination. This clonotype was counted only a few times. Its antigen is as yet unknown. Generation of TCR cDNA used 5'RACE template switching (which added a universal primer site and UMIs). TCRdb redid the calling of the 5' RACE reads with MiXCR, one entry per CDR3 protein. The table has 300,000 to 450,000 distinct CDR3 sequences, around 8.1% seen once; the top ten hold approximately 15%. This CDR3 is built from 15 residues. V lost 4 bases and J lost 10, with 21 bases in between. Germline lookup yields CDR1 SGHRS and CDR2 YFSETQ. Whole-study results and caveats: In post-booster samples, most primary-vaccination clones reappeared (approximately 97% CD4, roughly 88% CD8).

The input for sequencing was PBMCs, taken approximately 47 days after the first yellow fever vaccination. The genes are TRBV5-1 and TRBJ2-1; D tentatively reads TRBD1 or TRBD2 (6 bases each). The clonotype comes from a man in his late teens or twenties who received the YFV17D yellow fever vaccine. The CDR3, as DNA: TGCGCCAGCAGCGGACGGACGGGGGCCATTTCGGAGCAGTTCTTC. It codes for CASSGRTGAISEQFF.